This TCR beta chain was identified in a study of cytomegalovirus exposure and HLA in healthy donors. This PCR relied on a set of 60 Vbeta primers and 13 Jbeta primers. TCRdb's copy holds only in-frame clones and misses some; the assay was immunoSEQ multiplex PCR. The table has about 90,000 clones, approximately 76% seen once. Likely unrecorded immune exposures existed in these nominally healthy donors. Germline lookup yields CDR1 SNHLY and CDR2 FYNNEI. The CDR3 covers 14 residues. V shed 6 bases, J shed 4 bases, and the junction held 6 bases outside the gene matches. The J gene is TRBJ1-2, the V gene TRBV2, with 9 nucleotides matching TRBD1. The sample taken for sequencing was PBMCs. The sequence derives from a woman aged 55-70 years in good health and CMV-seropositive. As DNA, the CDR3 is TGTGCCAGCAGCTTACAGGGGGCAGGCTATGGCTACACCTTC. This sequence encodes CASSLQGAGYGYTF. Filled out from reference TRBV2 and TRBJ1-2, the complete variable domain reads EPEVTQTPSHQVTQMGQEVILRCVPISNHLYFYWYRQILGQKVEFLVSFYNNEISEKSEIFDDQFSVERPDGSNFTLKIRSTKLEDSAMYFCASSLQGAGYGYTFGSGTRLTVV.